This T cell receptor (beta chain) emerged from a study of cytomegalovirus exposure and HLA in healthy donors. Notes on the study in general: When a later analysis compared HLA-associated TCR beta chains with equally common others, the HLA-associated chains turned out to be more clonally expanded and to have lower generation probabilities. Some highly shared sequence variants likely arose as a pipeline artifact.

This CDR3 is built from 13 residues. V gave up 4 bases and J gave up 5 bases, with 11 bases separating them. The germline CDR1 and CDR2 sequences are MNHEY and SVGAGI. PCR amplification relied on 60 Vbeta primers (plus 13 Jbeta primers). Sequencing was performed with immunoSEQ multiplex PCR; in TCRdb, only in-frame clones are kept and a portion is missing. The sample records about 130,000 clones, over 70% being singletons. This clone was recorded only once. As yet, its antigen is unknown. Specimen: PBMCs. This TCR came from a woman between 35 and 50 years old in good health and CMV-seronegative. The J gene is TRBJ1-1, the V gene TRBV6-5, with a possible D match to TRBD1 (6 bases). CDR3 bases: TGTGCCAGCAGTTTAACAGGGATTACTGAAGCTTTCTTT. This codes for CASSLTGITEAFF.